The 12 T cell receptor beta chains below come from one sample, sequenced in a study of radiation and T cells in renal cell carcinoma. Specified time point: baseline pretreatment blood. The treatment denotes: 15 Gy SBRT to primary tumor, nephrectomy 4 weeks later. Generated by immunoSEQ multiplex PCR, the TCRdb table keeps only in-frame clones and is missing some. The sample records tens of thousands of clones, 60% to 85% being singletons. The specimen was blood, collected from a patient whose treatment included radiotherapy and nephrectomy. These receptors all come from a man between 60 and 70 years old with renal cell carcinoma.

This chain's CDR3 is CASSVQFNYGYTF. Here the CDR3 DNA reads TGTGCCAGCAGTGTACAGTTTAACTATGGCTACACCTTC. The chain uses TRBV28 and TRBJ1-2; no clear D. Trimming stripped 5 bases from V and 1 base from J, with 8 bases between. This CDR3 comprises 13 residues. Per germline, CDR1 MDHEN and CDR2 SYDVKM.

The V gene is TRBV27, the J gene TRBJ1-2; 9 bases match TRBD1. Germline CDR1 MNHEY, CDR2 SMNVEV (reference sequence). With 3 bases clipped from V and 8 bases from J, the junction kept 4 bases outside the gene matches. The CDR3 length is 13 residues. DNA for the CDR3: TGTGCCAGCAGTTTCCGGGACAGGGAGGGCTACACCTTC. This translates into CASSFRDREGYTF.

The chain combines TRBV6-6 with TRBJ2-7; 11 bases align to TRBD2. CDR1 is MNHNY and CDR2 is SVGAGI in the germline V gene (reference sequence). Trimming removed 4 bases from V and 2 bases from J; junction bases left unmatched: 4. CDR3 length: 15 residues. As DNA, the CDR3 is TGTGCCAGCAGTTTTCTAGCGGGGGGCGCCTACGAGCAGTACTTC. Translation gives CASSFLAGGAYEQYF.

This clone was seen once. V and J are TRBV19 and TRBJ2-5; D might be TRBD1 or TRBD2, each matching 5 bases. This CDR3 comprises 15 residues. The V gene's germline CDR1 is LNHDA and CDR2 SQIVND (reference sequence). V lost 8 bases to trimming and J lost 2 bases, with 18 bases between them. The CDR3 sequence: CASGTTGREQETQYF. In DNA, the CDR3 is TGTGCCAGTGGCACTACGGGACGTGAACAAGAGACCCAGTACTTC. Looking up the rest from reference TRBV19 and TRBJ2-5 gives the full variable domain: DGGITQSPKYLFRKEGQNVTLSCEQNLNHDAMYWYRQDPGQGLRLIYYSQIVNDFQKGDIAEGYSVSREKKESFPLTVTSAQKNPTAFYLCASGTTGREQETQYFGPGTRLLVL.

In its sample, this clone was seen once. The rearrangement uses TRBV7-8 and TRBJ2-2, with a weak D call TRBD2 (6 bases). The CDR3 totals 16 residues. Trimming removed 5 bases at V and 1 base at J, with 14 bases between. Germline assignment: CDR1 SGHVS and CDR2 FQNEAQ. The CDR3 DNA reads as TGTGCCAGCAGCCCATATAGCGGAGGGAACACCGGGGAGCTGTTTTTT. It yields the protein CASSPYSGGNTGELFF.

V gene TRBV6-1 combines with J gene TRBJ2-3; the match to TRBD2 covers 11 bases. V shed 4 bases and J 0 bases; nucleotides not matched to a gene: 6. The germline gives CDR1 MNHNS, CDR2 SASEGT. There are 17 residues in the CDR3. The CDR3 DNA sequence: TGTGCCAGCAGTGTTAGGACTAGCGGGCGGAGCACAGATACGCAGTATTTT. It specifies CASSVRTSGRSTDTQYF.

The rearrangement uses TRBV19 and TRBJ2-2; D perhaps matches TRBD2 (6 bases). Between the trimmed V and J ends, which lost 5 bases and 7 bases, there was a span of 17 bases. This CDR3 spans 15 amino acids. Germline assignment: CDR1 LNHDA and CDR2 SQIVND (reference sequence). CDR3 DNA sequence: TGTGCCAGTAGTGTTGTCGGAGGGGCCATCGGGGAGCTGTTTTTT. Its protein is CASSVVGGAIGELFF.

The rearrangement joins TRBV29-1 to TRBJ2-5; 7 bases align to TRBD1. The germline V gene encodes CDR1 SQVTM and CDR2 ANQGSEA. The CDR3 is made up of 13 amino acids. The J segment lost 5 bases and the V segment lost 7 bases, leaving 10 bases of the junction unmatched. CDR3 sequence: CSDDGQAGETQYF. The CDR3 DNA follows: TGCAGCGATGACGGACAGGCCGGGGAGACCCAGTACTTC.

The genes are TRBV4-3 and TRBJ1-2; 8 bases are a match to TRBD1. Germline values: CDR1 LGHNA, CDR2 YSLEER. V dropped 2 bases and J dropped 4; count of bases not matched to a gene: 9. The CDR3 spans 16 residues. CDR3 nucleotides: TGCGCCAGCAGCCAACCCACGGACAGGGAATCCTATGGCTACACCTTC. This translates into CASSQPTDRESYGYTF.

The rearrangement uses TRBV30 and TRBJ2-5; tentative D call: TRBD1 (5 bases). Germline V gene sequence: CDR1 GTSNPN, CDR2 SVGIG (reference sequence). CDR3 length: 12 amino acids. V dropped 4 bases and J dropped 1 base, with 7 bases sitting between them. CDR3 protein: CAWTGFQETQYF. The CDR3 region has the DNA TGTGCCTGGACAGGGTTCCAAGAGACCCAGTACTTC.

This chain connects TRBV5-1 to TRBJ2-2; 10 bases line up with TRBD1. Trimming cost V 4 bases and J 6 bases; bases outside gene matches: 9. This CDR3 comprises 16 residues. Germline V gene sequence: CDR1 SGHRS, CDR2 YFSETQ. In nucleotides, the CDR3 is TGCGCCAGCAGCCGTGGCGCGACAGGGGGCTCCGGGGAGCTGTTTTTT. Translation gives CASSRGATGGSGELFF.

The chain carries TRBV15 and TRBJ2-6, with a possible D match to TRBD1 (6 bases). V dropped 3 bases and J dropped 1 base, with 10 bases sitting between them. Germline assignment: CDR1 LNHNV and CDR2 YYDKDF (reference sequence). The CDR3 spans 16 residues. CDR3 amino acids: CATSRDTGSGANVLTF. For the CDR3, the DNA is TGTGCCACCAGCAGGGACACAGGGTCTGGGGCCAACGTCCTGACTTTC.